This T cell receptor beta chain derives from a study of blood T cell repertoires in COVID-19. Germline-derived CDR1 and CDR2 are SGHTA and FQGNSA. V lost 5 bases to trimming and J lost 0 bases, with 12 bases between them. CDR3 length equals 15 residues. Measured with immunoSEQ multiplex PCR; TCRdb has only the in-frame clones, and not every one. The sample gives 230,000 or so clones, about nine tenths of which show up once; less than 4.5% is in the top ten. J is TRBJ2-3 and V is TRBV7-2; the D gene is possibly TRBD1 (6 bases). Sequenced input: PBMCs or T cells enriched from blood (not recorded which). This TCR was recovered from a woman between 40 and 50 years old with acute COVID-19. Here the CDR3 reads CASSPWTVSTDTQYF. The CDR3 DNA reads TGTGCCAGCAGCCCATGGACAGTTAGCACAGATACGCAGTATTTT. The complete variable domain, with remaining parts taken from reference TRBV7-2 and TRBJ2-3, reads GAGVSQSPSNKVTEKGKDVELRCDPISGHTALYWYRQSLGQGLEFLIYFQGNSAPDKSGLPSDRFSAERTGGSVSTLTIQRTQQEDSAVYLCASSPWTVSTDTQYFGPGTRLTVL.